Listed below are T cell receptor beta chains from one sample, sequenced in a study of T cells in Graves' hyperthyroidism and ophthalmopathy. MiXCR, applied by TCRdb to the multiplex PCR reads, yields one record per CDR3 protein. Here the sample spans roughly 500,000 distinct CDR3 sequences, about 20% being singletons. The sequencing input was blood. These receptors were collected from a woman in her 70s with Graves' ophthalmopathy. The CDR3 runs from the conserved cysteine through the conserved F or W. The D gene is left open where the match is weak. Clone size appears in some rows only: once, few, many, or a class for an expanded clone.

v_gene	abundance	j_gene	d_gene	len	CDR3nt	CDR3aa
TRBV7-2	few	TRBJ1-5	NA	14	TGTGCCAGCAGCTTAGACAGGTTCAATCAGCCCCAGCATTTT	CASSLDRFNQPQHF
TRBV6-2/TRBV6-3	NA	TRBJ2-7	TRBD2	16	TGTGCCAGCAGTTCCCGCCTAGCGGGAGGCTCCAGCCAACAGTACTTC	CASSSRLAGGSSQQYF
TRBV7-3	few	TRBJ2-5	NA	14	TGTGCCAGCAGCCGTAGCGGAGCTGGGGAGACCCAGTACTTC	CASSRSGAGETQYF
TRBV7-9	few	TRBJ2-7	TRBD2	17	TGTGCCAGCAGCTTACAGTCAGGACTAGCGGGAGTCAACGAGCAGTACTTC	CASSLQSGLAGVNEQYF
TRBV7-2	few	TRBJ2-7	NA	13	TGTGCCAGCAGCCAGACCGCGACCTACGAGCAGTACTTC	CASSQTATYEQYF
TRBV18	NA	TRBJ2-7	TRBD1	17	TGTGCCAGCTCACTAACCGGGACAGGGGGCGCCGGTTACGAGCAGTACTTC	CASSLTGTGGAGYEQYF
TRBV10-3	many	TRBJ1-2	NA	14	TGTGCCATCAGTGAGTCGCAGGGATATGGGGGCTACACCTTC	CAISESQGYGGYTF
TRBV20-1	few	TRBJ1-1	NA	13	TGCAGTGCCGCGACGGAGATGAACACTGAAGCTTTCTTT	CSAATEMNTEAFF
TRBV5-1	NA	TRBJ2-2	NA	16	TGCGCCAGCAGTCTCCCGACGGACTCGAACACCGGGGAGCTGTTTTTT	CASSLPTDSNTGELFF
TRBV5-1	few	TRBJ1-4	NA	15	TGCGCCAGCAGCTCGGGGGGGCTTTTTAATGAAAAACTGTTTTTT	CASSSGGLFNEKLFF
TRBV3-1	NA	TRBJ2-1	TRBD2	17	TGTGCCAGCAGCCAAGTTAGGGCTAGCGGGAGACACAATGAGCAGTTCTTC	CASSQVRASGRHNEQFF
TRBV28	once	TRBJ2-1	TRBD2	14	TGTGCCAGCAGTCAGGCGGGAGGGCCTGGGGAGCAGTTCTTC	CASSQAGGPGEQFF
TRBV11-2	many	TRBJ2-5	NA	13	TGTGCCAGCAGCCCGGGGGTGAAAGAGACCCAGTACTTC	CASSPGVKETQYF
TRBV11-1	many	TRBJ1-1	NA	14	TGTGCCAGCACAACATGGGCGGGAGGCACTGAAGCTTTCTTT	CASTTWAGGTEAFF
TRBV29-1	few	TRBJ2-1	NA	11	TGCAGCCCCAGGTTCTGGAATGAGCAGTTCTTC	CSPRFWNEQFF
TRBV3-1	NA	TRBJ2-5	NA	15	TGTGCCAGCAGCCCCGGGACTGGGTTAGAGGAGACCCAGTACTTC	CASSPGTGLEETQYF
TRBV12-3/TRBV12-4	many	TRBJ2-7	TRBD2	14	TGTGCCAGCAGTTTCCGGGGGGGTAATTACGAGCAGTACTTC	CASSFRGGNYEQYF
TRBV28	NA	TRBJ2-7	NA	13	TGTGCCAGCAGTAAACAGGTTCCTACGGAGCAGTACTTC	CASSKQVPTEQYF